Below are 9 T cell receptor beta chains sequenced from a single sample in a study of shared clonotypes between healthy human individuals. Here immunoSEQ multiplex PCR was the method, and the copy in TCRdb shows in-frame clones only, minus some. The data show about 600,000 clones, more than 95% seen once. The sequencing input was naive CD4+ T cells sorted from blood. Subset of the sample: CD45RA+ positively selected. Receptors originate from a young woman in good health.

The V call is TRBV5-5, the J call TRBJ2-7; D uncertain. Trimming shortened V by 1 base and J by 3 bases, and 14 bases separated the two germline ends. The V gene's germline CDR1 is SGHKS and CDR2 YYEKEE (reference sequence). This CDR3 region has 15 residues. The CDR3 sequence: CASSLSPLTYYEQYF. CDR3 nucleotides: TGTGCCAGCAGCTTGTCCCCGTTGACATACTACGAGCAGTACTTC.

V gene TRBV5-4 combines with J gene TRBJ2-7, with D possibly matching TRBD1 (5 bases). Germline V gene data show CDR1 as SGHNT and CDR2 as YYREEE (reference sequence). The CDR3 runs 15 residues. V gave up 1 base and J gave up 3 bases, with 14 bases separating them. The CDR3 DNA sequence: TGTGCCAGCAGCTTGAATTCAGGGAACCTCTACGAGCAGTACTTC. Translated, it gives CASSLNSGNLYEQYF.

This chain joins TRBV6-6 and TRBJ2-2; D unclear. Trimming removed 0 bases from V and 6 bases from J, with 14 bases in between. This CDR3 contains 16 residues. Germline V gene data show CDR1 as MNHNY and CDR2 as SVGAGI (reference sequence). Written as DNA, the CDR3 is TGTGCCAGCAGTTACTCGATTCCGAGGTTCGCCGGGGAGCTGTTTTTT. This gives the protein CASSYSIPRFAGELFF.

The CDR3 reads CASTEGDFRETQYF. The CDR3 nucleotides read TGCGCCAGCACCGAGGGGGACTTTCGGGAGACCCAGTACTTC. The V and J genes are TRBV5-1 and TRBJ2-5, with D perhaps assigned TRBD1 or TRBD2 (6 bases each). The V gene's germline CDR1 is SGHRS and CDR2 YFSETQ. This CDR3 comprises 14 residues. Trimming removed 6 bases at V and 5 bases at J, with 17 bases between. Using reference TRBV5-1 and TRBJ2-5 for the parts outside the CDR3, the full variable domain is KAGVTQTPRYLIKTRGQQVTLSCSPISGHRSVSWYQQTPGQGLQFLFEYFSETQRNKGNFPGRFSGRQFSNSRSEMNVSTLELGDSALYLCASTEGDFRETQYFGPGTRLLVL.

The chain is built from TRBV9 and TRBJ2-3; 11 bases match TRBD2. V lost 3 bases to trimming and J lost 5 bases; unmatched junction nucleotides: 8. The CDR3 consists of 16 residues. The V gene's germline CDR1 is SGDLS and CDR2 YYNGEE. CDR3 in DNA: TGTGCCAGCAGCGCCTTAGCGGGAGGGCCGGGAGATACGCAGTATTTT. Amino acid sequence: CASSALAGGPGDTQYF. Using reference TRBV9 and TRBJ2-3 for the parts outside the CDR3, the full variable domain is DSGVTQTPKHLITATGQRVTLRCSPRSGDLSVYWYQQSLDQGLQFLIQYYNGEERAKGNILERFSAQQFPDLHSELNLSSLELGDSALYFCASSALAGGPGDTQYFGPGTRLTVL.

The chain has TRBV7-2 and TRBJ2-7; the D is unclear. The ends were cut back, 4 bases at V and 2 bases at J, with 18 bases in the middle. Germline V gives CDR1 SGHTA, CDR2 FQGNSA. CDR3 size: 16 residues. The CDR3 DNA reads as TGTGCCAGCAGCTCCAGCCCTGAGGCGGACCCCTACGAGCAGTACTTC. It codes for CASSSSPEADPYEQYF.

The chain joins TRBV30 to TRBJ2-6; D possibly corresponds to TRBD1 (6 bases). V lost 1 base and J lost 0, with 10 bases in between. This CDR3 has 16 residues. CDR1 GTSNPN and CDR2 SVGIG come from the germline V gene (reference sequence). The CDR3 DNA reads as TGTGCCTGGAGTGCAGACAGGACCTCTGGGGCCAACGTCCTGACTTTC. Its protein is CAWSADRTSGANVLTF.

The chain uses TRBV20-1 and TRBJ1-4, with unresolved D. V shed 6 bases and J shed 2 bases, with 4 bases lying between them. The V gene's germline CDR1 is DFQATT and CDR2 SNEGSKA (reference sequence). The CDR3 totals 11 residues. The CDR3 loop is CSAFTNEKLFF. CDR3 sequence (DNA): TGCAGTGCCTTTACTAATGAAAAACTGTTTTTT.

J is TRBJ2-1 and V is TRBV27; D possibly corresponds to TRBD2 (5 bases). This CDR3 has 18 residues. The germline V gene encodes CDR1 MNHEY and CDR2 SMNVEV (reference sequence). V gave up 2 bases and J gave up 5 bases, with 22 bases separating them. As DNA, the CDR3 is TGTGCCAGCAGTTTAAGGTTAGGAGGAATAACTAAAGACAATGAGCAGTTCTTC. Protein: CASSLRLGGITKDNEQFF.